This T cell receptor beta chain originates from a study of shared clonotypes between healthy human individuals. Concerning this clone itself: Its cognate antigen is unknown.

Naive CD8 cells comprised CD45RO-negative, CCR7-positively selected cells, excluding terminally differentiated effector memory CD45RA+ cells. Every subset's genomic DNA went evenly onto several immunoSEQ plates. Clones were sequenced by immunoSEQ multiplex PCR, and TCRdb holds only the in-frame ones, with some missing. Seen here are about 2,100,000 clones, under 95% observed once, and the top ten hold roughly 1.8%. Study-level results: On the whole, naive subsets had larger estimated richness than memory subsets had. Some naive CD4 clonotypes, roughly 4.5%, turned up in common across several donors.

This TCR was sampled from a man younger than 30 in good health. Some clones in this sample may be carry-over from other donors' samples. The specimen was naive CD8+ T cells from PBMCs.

The CDR3 spells CASSIVLGTGPTDTQYF. CDR3 sequence (DNA): TGTGCCAGCAGCATAGTCTTGGGGACAGGGCCCACAGATACGCAGTATTTT. V gene TRBV7-2 combines with J gene TRBJ2-3, with 9 bases matching TRBD1. Germline V gene data show CDR1 as SGHTA and CDR2 as FQGNSA. Trimming at V came to 5 bases and at J to 2 bases, leaving 11 bases not matched to a gene. The CDR3 sequence is 17 residues long.